These 26 T cell receptor beta chains originate from one sample sequenced in a study of PD-L1 blockade in urothelial cancer. Libraries were prepared by immunoSEQ multiplex PCR; TCRdb keeps only in-frame clonotypes and omits some of them. The table includes about 74,000 clones, 90% detected once. Described time point: pretreatment peripheral blood. The source was PBMCs, collected around atezolizumab (anti-PD-L1) treatment. Receptor source: a man between 65 and 80 years old with urothelial cancer.

V and J are TRBV7-2 and TRBJ2-2; 10 nucleotides line up with TRBD2. CDR3 length equals 16 residues. The junction had 3 bases not matched to a gene; V was cut back by 1 base and J by 4 bases. Germline lookup yields CDR1 SGHTA and CDR2 FQGNSA. CDR3 bases: TGTGCCAGCAGCTTAGAGGGGACTAGCGCCACCGGGGAGCTGTTTTTT. Protein sequence: CASSLEGTSATGELFF.

In nucleotides, the CDR3 is TGTGCCAGCAGCTTACCGTTCCGCGGCTCCTACGAGCAGTACTTC. This encodes CASSLPFRGSYEQYF. The rearrangement joins TRBV11-2 to TRBJ2-7; D is unresolved. CDR3 size: 15 residues. V lost 2 bases to trimming and J lost 0 bases, with 11 bases between them. Germline CDR1 SGHAT, CDR2 FQNNGV.

The CDR3 reads CASSEGRDWNEQFF. CDR3 DNA: TGCGCCAGCAGCGAAGGGAGAGACTGGAATGAGCAGTTCTTC. The genes are TRBV5-1 and TRBJ2-1; D is possibly TRBD2 (5 bases). The CDR3 has 14 amino acids. Germline V gene lookup returns CDR1 SGHRS and CDR2 YFSETQ. V was clipped by 4 bases and J by 7 bases, with 15 bases between them.

This chain joins TRBV1 and TRBJ2-3; the D call of TRBD2 is as the table states it, not checked on the DNA. TRBV1 is a known pseudogene. The CDR3 extends over 16 amino acids. CDR3 in DNA: TGCACCAGCAGCCGCCAGGCGAGCGGTAGCACAGATACGCAGTATTTT. This sequence encodes CTSSRQASGSTDTQYF.

The chain couples TRBV9 to TRBJ2-5, with 11 bases fitting TRBD2. The CDR3 has 16 amino acids. Germline V lookup: CDR1 SGDLS, CDR2 YYNGEE. V lost 2 bases and J lost 3; bases outside the gene matches: 6. The CDR3 here is CASSVHLGLAEETQYF. The CDR3 nucleotides read TGTGCCAGCAGCGTCCACCTGGGACTAGCGGAAGAGACCCAGTACTTC.

The rearrangement uses TRBV4-2 and TRBJ2-6, with 7 bases aligning to TRBD1. V dropped 3 bases and J dropped 0; count of bases not matched to a gene: 8. The length of the CDR3 is 18 residues. CDR1 and CDR2 (germline): LGHNA, YNFKEQ. CDR3 nucleotides: TGTGCCAGCAGCCAGATGGACAGGCATACCTCTGGGGCCAACGTCCTGACTTTC. It yields the protein CASSQMDRHTSGANVLTF.

The chain couples TRBV7-9 to TRBJ1-4; no reliable D call. This CDR3 spans 14 amino acids. Trimming took off 2 bases at V and 10 bases at J, with 14 bases between the two ends. CDR1 and CDR2 from the germline V gene are SEHNR and FQNEAQ (reference sequence). The CDR3: CASSLKGVEGKLFF. The CDR3 DNA sequence: TGTGCCAGCAGCTTAAAGGGTGTGGAGGGAAAACTGTTTTTT.

The rearrangement joins TRBV6-5 to TRBJ1-1, with 9 bases that match TRBD1. Trimming at V came to 0 bases and at J to 7 bases, leaving 6 bases not matched to a gene. In germline, CDR1 is MNHEY, CDR2 SVGAGI. This CDR3 contains 15 residues. The CDR3 region has the DNA TGTGCCAGCAGTTACTCGACCGGGACAGGGAGTGAAGCTTTCTTT. Its protein product is CASSYSTGTGSEAFF.

The genes are TRBV19 and TRBJ2-1; 8 positions agree with TRBD1. J lost 5 bases, V lost 4 bases, and 7 bases had no gene match. From germline, CDR1 is LNHDA and CDR2 SQIVND (reference sequence). This CDR3 is 15 amino acids long. CDR3 residues: CASSTDRGLHNEQFF. For the CDR3, the DNA is TGTGCCAGTAGTACCGACAGGGGCCTACACAATGAGCAGTTCTTC.

The V call is TRBV4-1, the J call TRBJ2-2, with TRBD1 identical over 9 bases. The CDR3 loop spans 19 amino acids. With V trimmed by 0 bases and J by 4 bases, 12 bases remained unmatched. The germline CDR1 and CDR2 sequences are MGHRA and YSYEKL. DNA of the CDR3: TGCGCCAGCAGCCAAGACCAATATGGGGGGACAGGGCCCACCGGGGAGCTGTTTTTT. As protein: CASSQDQYGGTGPTGELFF.

V is TRBV27 and J is TRBJ1-2, with D maybe TRBD1 (5 bases). In germline, CDR1 is MNHEY, CDR2 SMNVEV (reference sequence). This CDR3 region has 15 residues. V was shortened by 3 bases and J by 2 bases, with 13 bases between the two germline ends. The CDR3 sequence: CASSFGGIMNYGYTF. The CDR3 region has the DNA TGTGCCAGCAGTTTCGGGGGAATTATGAACTATGGCTACACCTTC.

This chain uses TRBV4-2 with TRBJ2-7, with D possibly being TRBD1 (5 bases). CDR1 and CDR2 (germline): LGHNA, YNFKEQ. V was clipped by 1 base and J by 2 bases, with 9 bases between them. The CDR3 covers 14 residues. CDR3 DNA: TGTGCCAGCAGCCAAGGTCTGGACACCTACGAGCAGTACTTC. It codes for CASSQGLDTYEQYF.

V gene TRBV7-9 combines with J gene TRBJ2-5; no definite D call. From germline, CDR1 is SEHNR and CDR2 FQNEAQ (reference sequence). The CDR3 covers 13 residues. Between the trimmed V and J ends, which lost 3 bases and 2 bases, there was a span of 7 bases. The CDR3 loop is CASSFDLQETQYF. The CDR3 DNA reads TGTGCCAGCAGCTTTGACTTACAAGAGACCCAGTACTTC.

The chain uses TRBV9 and TRBJ2-1; 7 nucleotides match TRBD2. There are 16 residues in the CDR3. CDR1 is SGDLS, CDR2 YYNGEE, per germline. J was trimmed by 8 bases and V by 4 bases; bases with no gene match: 15. This chain's CDR3 is CASSYNWGGLADEQFF. CDR3 DNA sequence: TGTGCCAGCAGCTACAACTGGGGGGGGTTGGCGGATGAGCAGTTCTTC.

The J gene is TRBJ2-3, the V gene TRBV5-1, with D possibly being TRBD2 (5 bases). The CDR3 sequence is 14 residues long. Germline CDR1 SGHRS, CDR2 YFSETQ. Trimming removed 0 bases from V and 2 bases from J, with 7 bases in between. CDR3 in DNA: TGCGCCAGCAGCTTGGCCGACTACACAGATACGCAGTATTTT. This translates into CASSLADYTDTQYF.

The chain carries TRBV27 and TRBJ2-5; a weak D match, TRBD2 (5 bases). CDR3 length: 16 residues. Deletions cut 5 bases from V and 3 bases from J, with 19 bases between. Germline V gene sequence: CDR1 MNHEY, CDR2 SMNVEV (reference sequence). The CDR3, as DNA: TGTGCCAGCAGTGCCGCCGCGGCTCACGGGGAAGAGACCCAGTACTTC. Its protein is CASSAAAAHGEETQYF.

This clone has just one count. CDR3 sequence: CASRRRQGARETQYF. CDR3 in DNA: TGTGCCAGCAGGCGACGACAGGGCGCGAGAGAGACCCAGTACTTC. The rearrangement links TRBV27 to TRBJ2-5; 7 bases line up with TRBD1. Germline-derived CDR1 and CDR2 are MNHEY and SMNVEV (reference sequence). Trimming cost V 6 bases and J 4 bases; bases outside gene matches: 11. CDR3 length: 15 residues.

J is TRBJ2-3 and V is TRBV4-1; TRBD2 aligns across 11 bases. V lost 3 bases, J lost 4 bases, and 6 bases stayed unmatched. The CDR3 has 16 amino acids. Germline assignment: CDR1 MGHRA and CDR2 YSYEKL. The CDR3 loop reads CASSQGGLAGADTQYF. In nucleotides, the CDR3 is TGCGCCAGCAGCCAGGGAGGACTAGCGGGTGCAGATACGCAGTATTTT.

V gene TRBV30 combines with J gene TRBJ1-5, with D perhaps TRBD1 (5 bases). This CDR3 has 14 amino acids. V was shortened by 5 bases and J by 4 bases, with 15 bases between the two germline ends. Germline V gene data show CDR1 as GTSNPN and CDR2 as SVGIG (reference sequence). CDR3 sequence: CAWGGVLKNQPQHF. CDR3 sequence (DNA): TGTGCCTGGGGGGGGGTCCTGAAAAATCAGCCCCAGCATTTT.

This sequence joins TRBV5-6 and TRBJ1-1, with D tentatively TRBD1 (6 bases). This CDR3 has 16 residues. Trimming removed 4 bases from V and 10 bases from J, with 26 bases in between. Germline V gene data show CDR1 as SGHDT and CDR2 as YYEEEE. CDR3 sequence: CASSNSDRFGPPAAFF. DNA for the CDR3: TGTGCCAGCAGCAACTCGGACAGATTTGGGCCTCCTGCAGCTTTCTTT. Variable domain in full (rest from reference TRBV5-6 and TRBJ1-1): DAGVTQSPTHLIKTRGQQVTLRCSPKSGHDTVSWYQQALGQGPQFIFQYYEEEERQRGNFPDRFSGHQFPNYSSELNVNALLLGDSALYLCASSNSDRFGPPAAFFGQGTRLTVV.

V is TRBV9 and J is TRBJ2-1, with D perhaps TRBD2 (5 bases). V lost 2 bases, J lost 7 bases, and 19 bases lay in between. Per the germline V gene, CDR1 is SGDLS and CDR2 is YYNGEE. The CDR3 is 16 amino acids. The CDR3 DNA reads as TGTGCCAGCAGCGTTATGGGTCGGAGGTTAGGAAATGAGCAGTTCTTC. Amino acids: CASSVMGRRLGNEQFF. Drawing the rest from reference TRBV9 and TRBJ2-1, the complete variable domain is DSGVTQTPKHLITATGQRVTLRCSPRSGDLSVYWYQQSLDQGLQFLIQYYNGEERAKGNILERFSAQQFPDLHSELNLSSLELGDSALYFCASSVMGRRLGNEQFFGPGTRLTVL.

The V and J genes are TRBV28 and TRBJ1-5, with D hard to call. This CDR3 is 15 amino acids long. Germline loops: CDR1 MDHEN, CDR2 SYDVKM. The V gene lost 6 bases and the J gene lost 4 bases, with 16 bases spanning the gap. The chain's CDR3 is CASREITARNQPQHF. The CDR3 bases are TGTGCCAGCAGGGAGATTACGGCCAGAAATCAGCCCCAGCATTTT.

CDR3 DNA: TGTGCCAGCAGTTACCGCGGAGGGTTGGAGACCCAGTACTTC. Its protein product is CASSYRGGLETQYF. This chain connects TRBV27 to TRBJ2-5; a weak D match, TRBD2 (6 bases). From germline, CDR1 is MNHEY and CDR2 SMNVEV (reference sequence). Trimming took 4 bases from V and 5 from J, leaving 14 bases between them. The CDR3 consists of 14 residues.

This chain links TRBV7-2 with TRBJ2-2, with 11 bases that match TRBD2. Germline CDR1 reads SGHTA; CDR2 reads FQGNSA. CDR3 length: 14 amino acids. The CDR3 is CVSTLAGGGGELFF. In DNA form, the CDR3 reads TGTGTGTCGACCCTAGCGGGAGGAGGCGGGGAGCTGTTTTTT.

The CDR3 nucleotides read TGTGCCAGCAGAGCGGACAGGGGGCTTACGAGCGAGCAGTACTTC. This translates into CASRADRGLTSEQYF. The chain links TRBV6-1 to TRBJ2-7, with 11 bases aligning to TRBD1. The CDR3 has 15 residues. V was clipped by 6 bases and J by 6 bases; unmatched bases: 10. Per the germline V gene, CDR1 is MNHNS and CDR2 is SASEGT.

The chain has TRBV25-1 and TRBJ2-6; the D is unclear. This CDR3 region has 17 residues. Germline V gene sequence: CDR1 MGHDK, CDR2 SYGVNS. The germline V and J ends were trimmed by 5 bases and 0 bases, with 14 bases remaining between them. CDR3 sequence: CASSPGWRFSGANVLTF. CDR3 coding DNA: TGTGCCAGCAGTCCTGGGTGGCGGTTCTCTGGGGCCAACGTCCTGACTTTC.